These 20 T cell receptor beta chains originate from one sample sequenced in a study of CD8+ T cells in alopecia areata. As the sequencing template, cDNA was produced by extracting RNA and reverse transcribing it. The data were produced by immunoSEQ multiplex PCR, yet TCRdb's version contains in-frame clones alone and is incomplete. Seen here are 250,000 or so clones, roughly two thirds observed once, and the top ten hold 1% to 1.5%. The sample consisted of CD4+ T cells sorted from blood, taken at week 0. These receptors were taken from a human donor with alopecia areata.

The genes are TRBV6-5 and TRBJ1-5; D unclear. The germline V and J ends were trimmed by 0 bases and 5 bases, with 11 bases remaining between them. The CDR3 length is 15 residues. Germline CDR1 and CDR2: MNHEY and SVGAGI. CDR3 residues: CASSYSGSLDQPQHF. DNA for the CDR3: TGTGCCAGCAGTTACTCAGGGTCCCTCGATCAGCCCCAGCATTTT.

About this clone itself: The same CDR3 can be traced to other DNA sequences in this sample. The chain employs TRBV2 and TRBJ2-3; 10 bases fit TRBD2. Germline V gene data show CDR1 as SNHLY and CDR2 as FYNNEI. The J segment lost 4 bases and the V segment lost 5 bases, leaving 0 bases of the junction unmatched. This CDR3 has 13 residues. CDR3 DNA sequence: TGTGCCAGCAGTAGCGGGGGGGCAGATACGCAGTATTTT. This gives the protein CASSSGGADTQYF.

This clone was seen just once. The V call is TRBV29-1, the J call TRBJ1-6; 10 nucleotides match TRBD1. There are 13 residues in the CDR3. Trimming removed 3 bases from V and 9 bases from J; junction bases left unmatched: 2. Germline CDR1 reads SQVTM; CDR2 reads ANQGSEA. CDR3 loop: CSVETGGGSPLHF. The DNA of the CDR3 is TGCAGCGTTGAGACAGGGGGCGGTTCACCCCTCCACTTT. The entire variable domain, with the rest obtained from reference TRBV29-1 and TRBJ1-6, is as follows: SAVISQKPSRDICQRGTSLTIQCQVDSQVTMMFWYRQQPGQSLTLIATANQGSEATYESGFVIDKFPISRPNLTFSTLTVSNMSPEDSSIYLCSVETGGGSPLHFGNGTRLTVT.

The count of this clone is one. V usage is TRBV10-3 and J usage is TRBJ1-2; D remains ambiguous. Germline V lookup: CDR1 ENHRY, CDR2 SYGVKD. The length of the CDR3 is 15 residues. Trimming pared 0 bases from V and 6 bases from J, leaving 14 bases between. CDR3 nucleotides: TGTGCCATCAGTGAGTCGCAGGTTCTCCTACATGGCTACACCTTC. It specifies CAISESQVLLHGYTF.

This clone was recorded once. This rearrangement joins TRBV6-1 to TRBJ2-7; TRBD1 matches 8 bases. Germline V gives CDR1 MNHNS, CDR2 SASEGT. There are 15 residues in the CDR3. J was trimmed by 2 bases and V by 1 base; bases with no gene match: 4. CDR3 sequence (DNA): TGTGCCAGCAGTGAAGATTGGGACAGGCCCTACGAGCAGTACTTC. Protein sequence: CASSEDWDRPYEQYF.

The gene calls are TRBV27 and TRBJ2-7; possible D gene TRBD2, 6 bases. The CDR3 consists of 12 residues. The V end was cut by 3 bases, the J end by 6 bases, with 9 bases between. Looked up from germline, CDR1 is MNHEY and CDR2 is SMNVEV (reference sequence). CDR3 nucleotides: TGTGCCAGCAGTTTTCGGAGGGGCGAGCAGTACTTC. Its protein product is CASSFRRGEQYF.

V is TRBV30 and J is TRBJ1-1; D gene unclear. The CDR3 covers 14 residues. Germline V gives CDR1 GTSNPN, CDR2 SVGIG (reference sequence). V was cut by 2 bases and J by 1 base, with 11 bases left in between. CDR3 sequence: CAWSPMYGNTEAFF. The CDR3 coding sequence is TGTGCCTGGAGTCCGATGTACGGGAACACTGAAGCTTTCTTT.

The chain recombines TRBV29-1 with TRBJ1-5, with D possibly matching TRBD1 (5 bases). The CDR3 is 13 residues long. V was cut by 4 bases and J by 5 bases, with 12 bases left in between. Germline-derived CDR1 and CDR2 are SQVTM and ANQGSEA. The CDR3 sequence: CSVAGNADQPQHF. DNA of the CDR3: TGCAGCGTTGCAGGGAACGCGGATCAGCCCCAGCATTTT.

V is TRBV4-3 and J is TRBJ2-7; D remains ambiguous. Trimming took off 0 bases at V and 3 bases at J, with 9 bases between the two ends. Germline-derived CDR1 and CDR2 are LGHNA and YSLEER. CDR3 size: 14 residues. This CDR3 is CASSQDLTVYEQYF. Here the CDR3 DNA reads TGCGCCAGCAGCCAAGATTTGACGGTCTACGAGCAGTACTTC.

A few counts support this clone. The V call is TRBV6-5, the J call TRBJ1-2; D is undetermined. The CDR3 spans 14 residues. V was trimmed by 8 bases and J by 0 bases, leaving 13 bases between them. CDR1 MNHEY and CDR2 SVGAGI come from the germline V gene. The CDR3 DNA follows: TGTGCCAGCTTCCACGGGCCGACTAACTATGGCTACACCTTC. It is translated as CASFHGPTNYGYTF.

As concerns this clone: This CDR3 is also generated by other DNA sequences in the sample. V gene TRBV6-5 combines with J gene TRBJ1-1; D uncertain. The CDR3 has 12 residues. Germline V lookup: CDR1 MNHEY, CDR2 SVGAGI. Trimming took off 8 bases at V and 1 base at J, with 8 bases between the two ends. CDR3 residues: CASRDGNTEAFF. The DNA for the CDR3 is TGTGCCAGCCGCGACGGGAACACTGAAGCTTTCTTT.

The chain combines TRBV29-1 with TRBJ2-5, with TRBD1 matching over 9 bases. The CDR3 covers 15 residues. Germline V gene lookup returns CDR1 SQVTM and CDR2 ANQGSEA. Trimming at V came to 6 bases and at J to 4 bases, leaving 12 bases not matched to a gene. This CDR3 reads CSVDRGLGFGETQYF. The CDR3 nucleotides are TGCAGCGTGGACAGGGGACTTGGGTTTGGAGAGACCCAGTACTTC.

This chain links TRBV6-6 with TRBJ1-4; no clear D gene. The ends were cut back, 6 bases at V and 10 bases at J, with 15 bases in the middle. The CDR3 is 13 amino acids. In germline, CDR1 is MNHNY, CDR2 SVGAGI (reference sequence). The CDR3 loop reads CASRKDGEGKLFF. The CDR3 coding sequence is TGTGCCAGCAGGAAGGACGGGGAAGGAAAACTGTTTTTT.

The V gene is TRBV9, the J gene TRBJ2-7; D assignment may be TRBD1 or TRBD2 (6 bases each). This CDR3 region has 14 residues. V was cut by 3 bases and J by 7 bases, with 17 bases left in between. CDR1 SGDLS and CDR2 YYNGEE come from the germline V gene. The CDR3 reads CASSAQVGAGEQYF. DNA for the CDR3: TGTGCCAGCAGCGCCCAGGTGGGGGCGGGGGAGCAGTACTTC.

This rearrangement joins TRBV30 to TRBJ1-5; D unresolved. Germline loops: CDR1 GTSNPN, CDR2 SVGIG (reference sequence). This CDR3 spans 13 amino acids. V was clipped by 4 bases and J by 6 bases, with 13 bases between them. CDR3 sequence reads: CAWNQGSGQPQHF. The CDR3 coding sequence is TGTGCCTGGAATCAAGGGTCTGGTCAGCCCCAGCATTTT.

The chain joins TRBV29-1 to TRBJ2-1, with D possibly matching TRBD2 (6 bases). In germline, CDR1 is SQVTM, CDR2 ANQGSEA. This CDR3 region has 15 residues. This CDR3 reads CTHAGGQLSYNEQFF. The CDR3 bases are TGCACCCACGCCGGAGGGCAGCTCTCCTACAATGAGCAGTTCTTC.

V is TRBV29-1 and J is TRBJ1-3; possible D gene TRBD1, 6 bases. Germline CDR1 SQVTM, CDR2 ANQGSEA. The CDR3 loop spans 13 amino acids. The V and J ends lost 7 bases and 0 bases respectively, with 10 bases between them. The DNA of the CDR3 is TGCAGCGCCACAGGGAACTCTGGAAACACCATATATTTT. This codes for CSATGNSGNTIYF.

The chain carries TRBV6-5 and TRBJ1-1; perhaps TRBD1 as D (5 bases). V was pared by 3 bases and J by 0 bases, with 8 bases between. CDR1 is MNHEY and CDR2 is SVGAGI in the germline V gene. There are 14 residues in the CDR3. The CDR3: CASSYGGLNTEAFF. The CDR3 DNA reads TGTGCCAGCAGTTATGGGGGACTGAACACTGAAGCTTTCTTT.

This chain links TRBV10-3 with TRBJ1-5; D call uncertain. Germline values: CDR1 ENHRY, CDR2 SYGVKD. The length of the CDR3 is 13 residues. Trimming removed 4 bases from V and 5 bases from J, with 9 bases in between. The CDR3 region has the DNA TGTGCCATCAGTGGACAAGAAGATCAGCCCCAGCATTTT. Protein sequence: CAISGQEDQPQHF.

Here the CDR3 DNA reads TGTGCCAGCCAGGGTCTCGGCATTCAGTACTTC. Translated: CASQGLGIQYF. The gene calls are TRBV27 and TRBJ2-4; perhaps TRBD1 as D (5 bases). This CDR3 contains 11 residues. Trimming cost V 8 bases and J 9 bases, with 11 bases left between them. Germline CDR1 reads MNHEY; CDR2 reads SMNVEV (reference sequence).